Following are 6 T cell receptor beta chains from one sample sequenced in a study of Ad26.COV2.S vaccination and SARS-CoV-2 variants. The repertoire was sequenced with immunoSEQ multiplex PCR; TCRdb's copy has only in-frame clones and lacks some. The sample contains over 130,000 clones, about nine tenths of which appear only once. Specimen: peripheral blood, collected after recovery from COVID-19. These receptors all come from a human donor who had recovered from COVID-19.

V usage is TRBV4-3 and J usage is TRBJ1-2; no clear D. There are 13 residues in the CDR3. The germline V gene has CDR1 LGHNA and CDR2 YSLEER. V lost 1 base to trimming and J lost 8 bases, with 11 bases between them. The CDR3 reads CASSQGPKAGYTF. In DNA, the CDR3 is TGCGCCAGCAGCCAAGGCCCGAAGGCCGGCTACACCTTC.

The chain combines TRBV3-1 (or the pseudogene TRBV3-2) with TRBJ2-7; D is ambiguous. V dropped 3 bases and J dropped 4 bases, with 7 bases sitting between them. CDR3 length equals 12 residues. CDR1 and CDR2 from the germline V gene are LGHDT and YNNKEL (reference sequence). The CDR3 DNA sequence: TGTGCCAGCAGCCACGGCCGGTACGAGCAGTACTTC. Translated: CASSHGRYEQYF.

This sequence joins TRBV19 and TRBJ2-1; 9 bases map to TRBD2. Germline values: CDR1 LNHDA, CDR2 SQIVND (reference sequence). This CDR3 comprises 15 residues. Losses at the gene ends were 3 bases for V and 6 bases for J; bases not matched to a gene: 6. CDR3 DNA sequence: TGTGCCAGTAGTATCGGCGGGGGGGCCTCCAATGAGCAGTTCTTC. Translated: CASSIGGGASNEQFF.

This clone was counted between two and nine times. V is TRBV6-2 or TRBV6-3 and J is TRBJ2-7; no clear D. The CDR3 sequence is 13 residues long. Trimming shortened V by 4 bases and J by 1 base, and 8 bases separated the two germline ends. Looked up from germline, CDR1 is MNHEY and CDR2 is SVGEGT. CDR3: CASSSRDSYEQYF. DNA of the CDR3: TGTGCCAGCAGTTCTAGGGATTCCTACGAGCAGTACTTC.

The chain joins TRBV11-2 to TRBJ2-7; D perhaps matches TRBD1 (6 bases). V lost 5 bases and J 1 base, leaving 15 bases between the germline ends. CDR1 and CDR2 (germline): SGHAT, FQNNGV. This CDR3 is 15 amino acids long. In nucleotides, the CDR3 is TGTGCCAGCAGCACTTATCGGACAGATTCCTACGAGCAGTACTTC. It specifies CASSTYRTDSYEQYF. Full variable domain (missing parts from reference TRBV11-2 and TRBJ2-7): EAGVAQSPRYKIIEKRQSVAFWCNPISGHATLYWYQQILGQGPKLLIQFQNNGVVDDSQLPKDRFSAERLKGVDSTLKIQPAKLEDSAVYLCASSTYRTDSYEQYFGPGTRLTVT.

This clone showed up just a few times. The V and J genes are TRBV30 and TRBJ2-7; the match to TRBD1 covers 9 bases. The germline V gene encodes CDR1 GTSNPN and CDR2 SVGIG (reference sequence). This CDR3 has 15 amino acids. V lost 4 bases and J lost 1; bases outside the gene matches: 8. This chain's CDR3 is CAWTQGGTGSYEQYF. The DNA of the CDR3 is TGTGCCTGGACACAAGGGGGGACAGGGTCCTACGAGCAGTACTTC.